This TCR beta chain derives from a study of T cells in Graves' hyperthyroidism and ophthalmopathy. Study-wide findings and caveats: Among thyroid clonotypes expanded above 0.001, most also appeared in blood. Ophthalmopathy, which appeared later, was predicted by the model a median around 6.9 months before onset.

From RNA transcripts, TCR beta CDR3 regions were amplified. An initial round of RT-PCR targeting the TCR CDR3 relied on the HTBI primer set. Each CDR3 protein is one row after TCRdb ran MiXCR on the multiplex PCR reads. The sample shows more than 500,000 distinct CDR3 sequences, roughly 14% of them seen only once. Trimming took 5 bases from V and 2 from J; bases not matched to a gene: 4. Germline V gene data show CDR1 as SGHRS and CDR2 as YFSETQ. The CDR3 totals 14 residues. This clonotype was seen repeatedly, ten times or more. What it recognizes is unknown. A NOSPECS grade of at least 4, a Clinical Activity Score of at least 3 and duration under 3 months were recorded in ophthalmopathy patients.

This receptor was taken from a woman aged 40 to 50 with Graves' ophthalmopathy. The chain recombines TRBV5-1 with TRBJ2-7; 10 nucleotides match TRBD2. The sequencing sample was made of blood. Here the CDR3 reads CASRGTSDAYEQYF. The CDR3 nucleotides are TGCGCCAGCAGGGGGACTAGCGATGCCTACGAGCAGTACTTC.